This TCR beta chain emerged from a study of OX40 agonist ivuxolimab in advanced cancers. As for the study in general: Patients were given ivuxolimab, an antibody that agonizes OX40 (CD134). Notes on the study in general: On average, CD8+ T cells showed a greater number of expanded clones than CD4+.

CDR3 length equals 15 residues. Germline-derived CDR1 and CDR2 are MNHNS and SASEGT. Trimming removed 5 bases at V and 0 bases at J, with 11 bases between. Clones were sequenced by immunoSEQ multiplex PCR, and TCRdb holds only the in-frame ones, with some missing. Among around 75,000 clones listed, 89% were seen once. As concerns this clone: Antigen specificity is unknown.

J is TRBJ1-3 and V is TRBV6-1; D is undetermined. This sample comprised CD4+ or CD8+ T cells sorted from blood, obtained in a trial of the OX40 agonist ivuxolimab. The receptor was isolated from an adult with an advanced solid tumor such as melanoma, head and neck, liver or kidney cancer. Here the CDR3 reads CASSNGYPSGNTIYF. The CDR3 coding sequence is TGTGCCAGCAGTAACGGGTACCCCTCTGGAAACACCATATATTTT.